The 8 T cell receptor beta chains in this list originate from one sample, sequenced in a study of T cells in Graves' hyperthyroidism and ophthalmopathy. TCR beta CDR3 regions were amplified from RNA. HTBI primers were the set used in a first-round RT-PCR of the TCR CDR3. TCRdb reprocessed the multiplex PCR reads via MiXCR and lists one record per CDR3 protein. The data show a few hundred thousand distinct CDR3 sequences, 20% seen once. The sequencing sample was made of blood. The receptor set was obtained from a man in his late teens or twenties with Graves' hyperthyroidism.

The chain is built from TRBV6-1 and TRBJ2-7, with D possibly being TRBD1 (6 bases). Trimming took 7 bases from V and 3 from J, leaving 16 bases between them. Germline CDR1 reads MNHNS; CDR2 reads SASEGT. This CDR3 has 14 amino acids. The CDR3 DNA sequence: TGTGCCAGCACCGGGACATTAAGAGGCTACGAGCAGTACTTC. Its translation: CASTGTLRGYEQYF.

This clonotype was counted a few times. The chain has TRBV28 and TRBJ2-7; D may be TRBD1 or TRBD2 (5 bases each). Germline loops: CDR1 MDHEN, CDR2 SYDVKM. The V gene lost 2 bases and the J gene lost 7 bases, with 18 bases spanning the gap. The CDR3 runs 15 residues. The CDR3 reads CASSLLGTNVEEQYF. DNA of the CDR3: TGTGCCAGCAGTTTACTGGGGACCAACGTGGAGGAGCAGTACTTC.

The table lists this clonotype with many counts. The genes are TRBV6-2 or TRBV6-3 and TRBJ1-6; a possible D gene is TRBD1 (5 bases). The CDR3 runs to 20 residues. Germline V CDR1 and CDR2: MNHEY, SVGEGT. V gave up 0 bases and J gave up 6 bases, with 24 bases separating them. This CDR3 reads CASSYSYWFVPRGTNSPLHF. The CDR3 coding sequence is TGTGCCAGCAGTTACTCGTACTGGTTCGTACCCCGGGGGACTAATTCACCCCTCCACTTT.

This clonotype was found many times. The rearrangement links TRBV6-5 to TRBJ2-1; no clear D gene. V was pared by 8 bases and J by 0 bases, with 17 bases between. Germline lookup yields CDR1 MNHEY and CDR2 SVGAGI. The CDR3 length is 16 residues. In DNA, the CDR3 is TGTGCCAGCGCCCTTGACTGGCAGGCCTCCTACAATGAGCAGTTCTTC. It encodes CASALDWQASYNEQFF.

This clonotype was recorded at least ten times. The V and J genes are TRBV12-3 or TRBV12-4 and TRBJ2-4, with 8 bases that match TRBD1. This CDR3 contains 17 residues. The trim removed 6 bases at V and 3 bases at J, leaving 13 bases unmatched. The CDR3 loop is CASSRLELQGGKNIQYF. The DNA for the CDR3 is TGTGCCAGCAGCCGTCTCGAGTTACAGGGGGGCAAAAACATTCAGTACTTC.

The CDR3 loop reads CASRRTGGGTGELFF. The CDR3 bases are TGTGCCAGCAGACGGACAGGGGGAGGAACCGGGGAGCTGTTTTTT. The V call is TRBV14, the J call TRBJ2-2; 10 bases are a match to TRBD1. The CDR3 sequence is 15 residues long. The V gene end was trimmed by 6 bases and the J gene end by 5 bases; junction bases not matched to a gene: 6. Germline CDR1 reads SGHDN; CDR2 reads FVKESK.

This clonotype came up many times. This chain uses TRBV12-3 or TRBV12-4 with TRBJ2-7, with 10 bases identical to TRBD2. CDR3 size: 17 residues. Losses at the gene ends were 5 bases for V and 5 bases for J; bases not matched to a gene: 15. The CDR3 is CASSLLSGGARSNEQYF. DNA for the CDR3: TGTGCCAGCAGTCTCCTCAGCGGGGGGGCTCGATCGAACGAGCAGTACTTC.

The chain links TRBV2 to TRBJ2-7, with D perhaps given as TRBD1 or TRBD2 (6 bases each). Trimming took 6 bases from V and 3 from J, leaving 12 bases between them. Germline V gives CDR1 SNHLY, CDR2 FYNNEI. The CDR3 has 13 amino acids. CDR3 in amino acids: CASRQGGDYEQYF. The DNA of the CDR3 is TGTGCCAGCAGACAGGGAGGAGACTACGAGCAGTACTTC.